This is a list of T cell receptor beta chains from one sample in a study of PD-L1 blockade in urothelial cancer. The method was immunoSEQ multiplex PCR; TCRdb's version includes in-frame clones alone and lacks a portion of them. The sample has about 63,000 clones, about four fifths seen once. This material consisted of PBMCs, taken around atezolizumab (anti-PD-L1) treatment. The source of these receptors is a man aged 65-85 years with urothelial cancer. CDR3s include the opening cysteine and the closing phenylalanine or tryptophan. D genes are given only for firm matches. Where a row states a size, it is once, few, many or the class of an expanded clone; other rows omit it.

d_gene,j_gene,v_gene,abundance,CDR3aa,CDR3nt
TRBD1,TRBJ2-5,TRBV19,-,CASSTGTGRETQYF,TGTGCCAGTAGCACCGGGACAGGGCGTGAGACCCAGTACTTC
-,TRBJ1-2,TRBV6-1,once,CASRTGTPNGYTF,TGTGCCAGCAGGACCGGGACACCTAACGGCTACACCTTC
TRBD1,TRBJ2-7,TRBV7-6,-,CASSSTPGQAHSYEQYF,TGTGCCAGCAGTTCTACCCCGGGACAGGCACACTCCTACGAGCAGTACTTC
-,TRBJ2-3,TRBV7-3,-,CASNRGGQYF,TGTGCCAGCAACCGGGGAGGGCAGTATTTT
-,TRBJ1-3,TRBV7-9,-,CASSLVAANSGNTIYF,TGTGCCAGCAGCTTAGTCGCAGCGAACTCTGGAAACACCATATATTTT
-,TRBJ1-2,TRBV6-1,-,CASSISVGGNYGYTF,TGTGCCAGCTCAATTTCGGTGGGGGGTAACTATGGCTACACCTTC
-,TRBJ2-5,TRBV5-8,-,CASSSRDFPQETQYF,TGTGCCAGCAGCTCCCGGGACTTCCCCCAAGAGACCCAGTACTTC
-,TRBJ1-6,TRBV2,-,CASSKDKRNSPLHF,TGTGCCAGCAGTAAGGACAAAAGGAATTCACCCCTCCACTTT
-,TRBJ2-3,TRBV5-6,few,CASSSGQFRTTDTQYF,TGTGCCAGCAGCTCAGGACAATTTAGGACCACAGATACGCAGTATTTT
-,TRBJ2-3,TRBV5-1,once,CASSLAGPGDTQYF,TGCGCCAGCAGCTTGGCAGGCCCAGGGGATACGCAGTATTTT
TRBD2,TRBJ2-1,TRBV19,-,CASSPPRAGAYNEQFF,TGTGCCAGTAGTCCCCCCCGAGCGGGAGCCTACAATGAGCAGTTCTTC
-,TRBJ1-1,TRBV18,-,CASSPRRSWDTEAFF,TGTGCCAGCTCACCGAGGCGGAGTTGGGACACTGAAGCTTTCTTT
-,TRBJ2-5,TRBV9,once,CASSSEETQYF,TGTGCCAGCAGCTCGGAGGAGACCCAGTACTTC
TRBD2,TRBJ2-1,TRBV9,-,CASSAQSSGAYYNEQFF,TGTGCCAGCAGCGCGCAGTCTAGCGGGGCTTACTACAATGAGCAGTTCTTC
-,TRBJ2-5,TRBV7-6,-,CASSPLVQETQYF,TGTGCCAGCAGCCCCCTAGTTCAAGAGACCCAGTACTTC
-,TRBJ2-1,TRBV7-3,-,CASGQRGGYNEQFF,TGTGCCAGCGGGCAGAGAGGGGGTTACAATGAGCAGTTCTTC
TRBD2,TRBJ2-1,TRBV2,-,CASSVGLAGVSEQFF,TGTGCCAGCAGTGTCGGGCTAGCGGGAGTTTCTGAGCAGTTCTTC
-,TRBJ1-2,TRBV6-1,-,CASSAVQGPSAYGYTF,TGTGCCAGCAGTGCAGTACAGGGTCCCTCAGCTTATGGCTACACCTTC
TRBD1,TRBJ1-1,TRBV4-1,-,CASSQTNVRGPRTEAFF,TGCGCCAGCAGCCAAACAAACGTGAGGGGGCCTAGAACTGAAGCTTTCTTT
TRBD2,TRBJ2-1,TRBV5-1,-,CASSLEVWAGGNNEQFF,TGCGCCAGCAGCTTGGAAGTGTGGGCGGGAGGGAACAATGAGCAGTTCTTC
TRBD2,TRBJ2-1,TRBV9,-,CASSRPPGTRDNEQFF,TGTGCCAGCAGTCGTCCTCCCGGGACTAGAGACAATGAGCAGTTCTTC
-,TRBJ2-1,TRBV11-2,-,CASSLLEEQFF,TGTGCCAGCAGCTTACTCGAGGAGCAGTTCTTC
-,TRBJ2-7,TRBV6-5,few,CASSYSGRPLEQYF,TGTGCCAGCAGTTACTCGGGGAGGCCCCTCGAGCAGTACTTC
TRBD1,TRBJ1-1,TRBV7-9,-,CASSLQGALSTEAFF,TGTGCCAGCAGCTTACAGGGGGCATTGAGTACTGAAGCTTTCTTT
TRBD1,TRBJ2-1,TRBV2,-,CASSAGQLPYNEQFF,TGTGCCAGCAGTGCGGGACAGTTACCATACAATGAGCAGTTCTTC
-,TRBJ1-1,TRBV6-6,-,CASSRPTDLNTEAFF,TGTGCCAGCAGTCGCCCGACAGACCTTAACACTGAAGCTTTCTTT
TRBD1,TRBJ2-1,TRBV27,-,CASSTGGYSYNEQFF,TGTGCCAGTTCGACAGGGGGCTATTCCTACAATGAGCAGTTCTTC
TRBD2,TRBJ2-1,TRBV10-3,-,CAISGTSAIEQFF,TGTGCCATTTCCGGGACTAGCGCTATTGAGCAGTTCTTC
-,TRBJ1-5,TRBV7-8,-,CASSPLRGHSNQPQHF,TGTGCCAGCAGCCCGCTTCGGGGACATAGCAATCAGCCCCAGCATTTT
TRBD1,TRBJ2-7,TRBV2,few,CASSESTQGDEQYF,TGTGCCAGCAGTGAGTCCACTCAGGGGGACGAGCAGTACTTC
-,TRBJ2-3,TRBV4-3,-,CASSPGLAAPASLGETDTQYF,TGCGCCAGCAGCCCGGGACTTGCCGCGCCCGCAAGTTTGGGTGAGACAGATACGCAGTATTTT
TRBD1,TRBJ1-2,TRBV27,-,CASSSSGGHGYTF,TGTGCCAGCAGTTCCTCAGGGGGCCATGGCTACACCTTC
TRBD1,TRBJ2-1,TRBV7-6,-,CASSRSGTGPYNEQFF,TGTGCCAGCAGCCGCTCAGGGACAGGGCCTTACAATGAGCAGTTCTTC
TRBD1,TRBJ2-1,TRBV4-3,once,CASSQGYRGVYNEQFF,TGCGCCAGCAGCCAAGGTTACAGGGGAGTCTACAATGAGCAGTTCTTC
-,TRBJ2-5,TRBV5-1,-,CASSLGGGKTQYF,TGCGCCAGCAGCTTGGGAGGGGGAAAGACCCAGTACTTC
TRBD1,TRBJ1-1,TRBV6-1,-,CASSDRDTEAFF,TGTGCCAGCAGCGACAGGGACACTGAAGCTTTCTTT
-,TRBJ2-3,TRBV20-1,-,CSARGVSQYF,TGCAGTGCTAGAGGAGTCTCGCAGTATTTT
-,TRBJ1-2,TRBV19,few,CASSMGRSRGYTF,TGTGCCAGTAGTATGGGGAGATCCCGGGGCTACACCTTC
TRBD2,TRBJ2-1,TRBV27,-,CASHGGTLYNEQFF,TGTGCCAGCCACGGGGGGACCCTCTACAATGAGCAGTTCTTC
TRBD1,TRBJ1-2,TRBV9,-,CASSGPGQPNYGYTF,TGTGCCAGCAGCGGACCGGGACAGCCTAACTATGGCTACACCTTC
TRBD2,TRBJ2-2,TRBV6-5,-,CASWGGIGELFF,TGTGCCAGCTGGGGGGGGATCGGGGAGCTGTTTTTT
TRBD1,TRBJ1-1,TRBV5-1,few,CASGDGTGGDVTEAFF,TGCGCCAGCGGAGACGGGACAGGGGGGGATGTCACTGAAGCTTTCTTT
-,TRBJ2-7,TRBV7-2,once,CASSLKRESSYEQYF,TGTGCCAGCAGCTTAAAACGGGAGAGCTCCTACGAGCAGTACTTC
-,TRBJ1-1,TRBV20-1,-,CSAPLNTEAFF,TGCAGTGCTCCCTTGAACACTGAAGCTTTCTTT